This T cell receptor (beta chain) was found in a study of metastatic and nonmetastatic thyroid tumors. Germline CDR1 and CDR2: SGHVS and FQNEAQ. This CDR3 contains 14 residues. Every patient was untreated before thyroid surgery. TCRdb recomputed clones from the PCR reads via MiXCR. The sample contains 13,000 to 15,000 clones, roughly 25% of which appear only once. Regarding this clone: Relative to the germline gene, one junction end is altered; a read error may explain this.

The sequence was obtained from a female donor with papillary thyroid cancer or a benign thyroid nodule (not recorded which). Some clones in this sample may be carry-over from other donors' samples. The chain is built from TRBV7-8 and TRBJ2-7, with no clear D. Sample: tumor tissue. CDR3 residues: CASILGARGDEQYF. The CDR3 DNA is TGTGCCAGCATCTTAGGTGCGCGAGGCGACGAGCAGTACTTC.